A single T cell receptor (beta chain) is shown here with its context. Its antigen is unknown. The record originates from a study of cytomegalovirus exposure and HLA in healthy donors. Losses at the gene ends were 4 bases for V and 0 bases for J; bases not matched to a gene: 7. Germline values: CDR1 LNHDA, CDR2 SQIVND (reference sequence). This CDR3 region has 16 residues. Study-wide findings and caveats: An apparent linkage of common viral pathogens to several of the most significant clusters emerged in a later analysis. The dataset shows that most TCR sequences were rare, while some public TCRs occurred in many donors. Cytomegalovirus-associated status was assigned to about 160 TCR beta chains.

The PCR used 60 Vbeta and 13 Jbeta primers. TCRdb's copy holds only in-frame clones and misses some; the assay was immunoSEQ multiplex PCR. This sample's table has around 60,000 clones. The specimen was PBMCs. The rearrangement links TRBV19 to TRBJ2-3, with TRBD2 matching 7 bases. This sequence originates from a woman between 18 and 29 years old in good health and CMV-seronegative. The CDR3 region has the DNA TGTGCCAGTAGTACAAATAGCGGGCCTAGCACAGATACGCAGTATTTT. Encoded protein: CASSTNSGPSTDTQYF.